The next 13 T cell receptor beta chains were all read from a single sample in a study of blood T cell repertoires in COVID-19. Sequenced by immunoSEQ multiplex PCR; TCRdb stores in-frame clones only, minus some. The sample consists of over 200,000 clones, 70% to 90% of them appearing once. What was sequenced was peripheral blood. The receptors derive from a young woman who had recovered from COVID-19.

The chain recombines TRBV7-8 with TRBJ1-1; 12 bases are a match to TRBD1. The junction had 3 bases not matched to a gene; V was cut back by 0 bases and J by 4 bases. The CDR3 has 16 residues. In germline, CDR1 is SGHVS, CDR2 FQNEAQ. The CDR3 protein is CASSLAGQGASTEAFF. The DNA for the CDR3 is TGTGCCAGCAGCTTAGCGGGACAGGGGGCCAGCACTGAAGCTTTCTTT.

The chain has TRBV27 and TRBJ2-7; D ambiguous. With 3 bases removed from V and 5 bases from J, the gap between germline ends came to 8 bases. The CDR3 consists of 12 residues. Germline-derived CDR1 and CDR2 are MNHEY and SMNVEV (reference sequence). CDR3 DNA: TGTGCCAGCAGTTTTATGGGCAACGAGCAGTACTTC. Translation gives CASSFMGNEQYF.

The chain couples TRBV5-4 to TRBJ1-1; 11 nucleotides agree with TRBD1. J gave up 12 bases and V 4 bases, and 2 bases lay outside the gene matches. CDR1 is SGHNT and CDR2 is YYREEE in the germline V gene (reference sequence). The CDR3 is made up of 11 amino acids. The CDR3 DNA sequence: TGTGCCAGCAGCGGGACAGGGGGGACTTTCTTT. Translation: CASSGTGGTFF. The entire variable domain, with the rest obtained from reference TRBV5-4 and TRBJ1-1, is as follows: ETGVTQSPTHLIKTRGQQVTLRCSSQSGHNTVSWYQQALGQGPQFIFQYYREEENGRGNFPPRFSGLQFPNYSSELNVNALELDDSALYLCASSGTGGTFFGQGTRLTVV.

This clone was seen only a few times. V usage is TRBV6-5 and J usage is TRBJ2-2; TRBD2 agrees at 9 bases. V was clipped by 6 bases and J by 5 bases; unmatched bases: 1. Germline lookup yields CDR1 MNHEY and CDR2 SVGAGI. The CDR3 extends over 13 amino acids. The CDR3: CASRTSGTGELFF. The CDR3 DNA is TGTGCCAGCAGGACTAGCGGAACCGGGGAGCTGTTTTTT.

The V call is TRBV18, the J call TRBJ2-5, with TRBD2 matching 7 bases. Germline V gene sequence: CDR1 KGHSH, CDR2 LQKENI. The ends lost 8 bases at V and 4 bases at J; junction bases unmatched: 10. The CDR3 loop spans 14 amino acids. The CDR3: CASHIGGSTETQYF. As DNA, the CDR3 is TGTGCCAGCCACATTGGCGGGAGTACAGAGACCCAGTACTTC.

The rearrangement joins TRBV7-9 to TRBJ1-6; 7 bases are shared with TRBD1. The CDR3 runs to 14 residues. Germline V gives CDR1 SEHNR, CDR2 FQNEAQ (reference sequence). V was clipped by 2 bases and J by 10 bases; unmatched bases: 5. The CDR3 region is CASSLKGAWSPLHF. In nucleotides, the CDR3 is TGTGCCAGCAGCTTAAAGGGGGCTTGGTCACCCCTCCACTTT.

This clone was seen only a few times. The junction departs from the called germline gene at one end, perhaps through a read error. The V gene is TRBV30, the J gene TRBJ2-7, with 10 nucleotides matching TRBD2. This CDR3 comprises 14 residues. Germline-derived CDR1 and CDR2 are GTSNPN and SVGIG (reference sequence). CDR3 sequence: CAWTSGRASHEQYF. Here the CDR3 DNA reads TGTGCCTGGACGAGCGGGAGGGCCTCCCACGAGCAGTACTTC.

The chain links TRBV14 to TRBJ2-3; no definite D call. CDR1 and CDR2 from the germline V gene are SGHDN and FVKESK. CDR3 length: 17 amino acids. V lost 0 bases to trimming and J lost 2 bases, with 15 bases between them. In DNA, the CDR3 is TGTGCCAGCAGCCAAGATTGGAGTACTGCATACACAGATACGCAGTATTTT. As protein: CASSQDWSTAYTDTQYF.

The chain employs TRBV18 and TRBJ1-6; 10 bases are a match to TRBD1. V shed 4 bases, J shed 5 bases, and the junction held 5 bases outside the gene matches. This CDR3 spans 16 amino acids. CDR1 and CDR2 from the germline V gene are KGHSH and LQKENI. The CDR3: CASSRVGTGDNSPLHF. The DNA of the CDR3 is TGTGCCAGCTCACGAGTCGGGACAGGGGATAATTCACCCCTCCACTTT.

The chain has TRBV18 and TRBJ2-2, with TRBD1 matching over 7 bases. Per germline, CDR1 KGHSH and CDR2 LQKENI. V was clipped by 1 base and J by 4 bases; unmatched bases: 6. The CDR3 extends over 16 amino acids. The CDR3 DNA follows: TGTGCCAGCTCACCACGACAGGGCGAGAGCACCGGGGAGCTGTTTTTT. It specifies CASSPRQGESTGELFF.

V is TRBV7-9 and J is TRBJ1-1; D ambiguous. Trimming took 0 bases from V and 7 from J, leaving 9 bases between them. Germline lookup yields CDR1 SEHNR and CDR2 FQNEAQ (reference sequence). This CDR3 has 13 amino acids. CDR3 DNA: TGTGCCAGCAGCTTAGCTTCCCGGTATGAAGCTTTCTTT. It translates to CASSLASRYEAFF.

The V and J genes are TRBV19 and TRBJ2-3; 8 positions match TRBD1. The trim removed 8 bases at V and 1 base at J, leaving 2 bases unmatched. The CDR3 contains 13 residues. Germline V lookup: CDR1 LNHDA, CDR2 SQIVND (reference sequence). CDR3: CASDRGGTDTQYF. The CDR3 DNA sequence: TGTGCCAGTGACAGGGGAGGCACAGATACGCAGTATTTT.

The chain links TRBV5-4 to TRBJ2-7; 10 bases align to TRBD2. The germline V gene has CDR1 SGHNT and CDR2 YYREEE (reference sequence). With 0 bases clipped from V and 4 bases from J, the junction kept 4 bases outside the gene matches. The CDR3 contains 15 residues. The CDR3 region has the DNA TGTGCCAGCAGCTTGGAACTAGCGGGACAGTACGAGCAGTACTTC. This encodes CASSLELAGQYEQYF.